This T cell receptor beta chain was documented in a study of blood T cell repertoires in COVID-19. TCRdb's copy holds only in-frame clones and misses some; the assay was immunoSEQ multiplex PCR. The sample includes a few hundred thousand clones, roughly 84% seen only once; the top ten take less than 2.5%. Germline trimming cut 3 bases from V and 9 bases from J; bases unmatched to any gene: 12. From germline, CDR1 is SGDLS and CDR2 YYNGEE. The CDR3 runs to 17 residues. This clone was detected only a few times. V and J are TRBV9 and TRBJ2-1; 13 bases are a match to TRBD2. The material sequenced was peripheral blood. This clonotype originated in a woman in her sixties with acute or convalescent COVID-19. The CDR3 here is CASSALPGLAGQGEQFF. DNA of the CDR3: TGTGCCAGCAGCGCACTACCGGGACTAGCGGGGCAAGGTGAGCAGTTCTTC.